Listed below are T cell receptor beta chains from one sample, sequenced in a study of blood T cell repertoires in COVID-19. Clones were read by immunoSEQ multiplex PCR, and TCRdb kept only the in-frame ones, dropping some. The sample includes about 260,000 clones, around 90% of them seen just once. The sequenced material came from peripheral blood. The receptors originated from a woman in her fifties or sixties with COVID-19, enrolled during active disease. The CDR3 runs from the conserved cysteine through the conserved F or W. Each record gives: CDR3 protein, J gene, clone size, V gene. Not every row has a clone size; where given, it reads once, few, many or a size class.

CASSFADEQYF TRBJ2-7 - TRBV7-9
CASSTGQGWETQYF TRBJ2-5 - TRBV25-1
CAISYGQAGETQYF TRBJ2-5 - TRBV10-3
CATSRVLAPRAGELFF TRBJ2-2 - TRBV15
CAISEAMAGPDEQFF TRBJ2-1 - TRBV10-3
CASSLYTTDTQYF TRBJ2-3 - TRBV12-3/TRBV12-4
CAWSVLGRRETQYF TRBJ2-5 - TRBV30
CASKLAAGNTIYF TRBJ1-3 - TRBV6-5
CASKLLTDSGNTIYF TRBJ1-3 - TRBV27
CASSLFSRGRDGYTF TRBJ1-2 - TRBV27
CASSVVGTGGINTGELFF TRBJ2-2 - TRBV9
CASSLARGRFDEQFF TRBJ2-1 - TRBV7-2
CASSYSVPGGYTF TRBJ1-2 - TRBV6-6
CASSPQGRGFGEKLFF TRBJ1-4 - TRBV28
CASSLSDSGMSPLHF TRBJ1-6 - TRBV9
CASRRLWDEQYF TRBJ2-7 - TRBV2
CASRYTRQGLGEQYF TRBJ2-7 - TRBV28
CSAGGAGRADTQYF TRBJ2-3 once TRBV29-1
CASSLSPRSNEQFF TRBJ2-1 - TRBV7-3
CASSLVLNNEQFF TRBJ2-1 - TRBV5-1
CASSYAGDRNTIYF TRBJ1-3 - TRBV6-5
CASSQDPSDDTQYF TRBJ2-3 - TRBV4-2
CASSPRQGRNEQFF TRBJ2-1 - TRBV13
CASSPQQGAAGNTIYF TRBJ1-3 - TRBV5-1
CASSPWASGNTIYF TRBJ1-3 - TRBV28
CASSPTGVSSYNEQFF TRBJ2-1 - TRBV11-3
CASSQVRYFGRGHNEQFF TRBJ2-1 once TRBV14
CASARAGYTF TRBJ1-2 - TRBV6-5
CASSPLAGGPETQYF TRBJ2-5 - TRBV19
CASSLETSRIQFF TRBJ2-1 few TRBV7-2
CASSLSGLARGGLDEQFF TRBJ2-1 few TRBV27
CASTPPGLSGTGELFF TRBJ2-2 once TRBV5-8
CASSSAGLAGGTEAFF TRBJ1-1 - TRBV6-2/TRBV6-3
CASSPGGAGRLGSPLHF TRBJ1-6 - TRBV13
CASSVRGTGTEKLFF TRBJ1-4 - TRBV9
CASSQSSTDTQYF TRBJ2-3 - TRBV28
CASSETGIASPLHF TRBJ1-6 - TRBV2
CASQGGTHEQYF TRBJ2-7 - TRBV7-9
CASSLVQRSEQYF TRBJ2-7 - TRBV11-3
CASSPPGGVDSPLHF TRBJ1-6 - TRBV18
CASSVGGGRFYEQYF TRBJ2-7 - TRBV9
CASSLSRYNEQFF TRBJ2-1 - TRBV11-2
CSVGAGRYEQYF TRBJ2-7 few TRBV29-1
CASSFTLYEQYF TRBJ2-7 - TRBV7-8
CASSQDLAGGITYNEQFF TRBJ2-1 - TRBV3-1/TRBV3-2